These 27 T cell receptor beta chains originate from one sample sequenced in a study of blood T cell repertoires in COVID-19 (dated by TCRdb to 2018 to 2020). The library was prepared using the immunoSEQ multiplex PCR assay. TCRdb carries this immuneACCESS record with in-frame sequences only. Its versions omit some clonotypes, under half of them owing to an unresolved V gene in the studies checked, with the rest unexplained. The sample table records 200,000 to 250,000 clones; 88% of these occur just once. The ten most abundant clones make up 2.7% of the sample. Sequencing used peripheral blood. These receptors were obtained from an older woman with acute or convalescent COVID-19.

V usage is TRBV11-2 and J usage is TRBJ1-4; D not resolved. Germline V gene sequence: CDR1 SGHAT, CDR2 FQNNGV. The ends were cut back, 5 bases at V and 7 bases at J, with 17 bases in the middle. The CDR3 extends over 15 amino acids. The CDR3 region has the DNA TGTGCCAGCAGCCGGACGGGTCGCGGGAGTGAAAAACTGTTTTTT. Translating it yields CASSRTGRGSEKLFF.

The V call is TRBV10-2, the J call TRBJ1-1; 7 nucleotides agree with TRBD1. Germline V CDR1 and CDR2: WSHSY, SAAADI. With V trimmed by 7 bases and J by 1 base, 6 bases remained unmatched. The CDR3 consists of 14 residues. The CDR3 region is CASKQGTANTEAFF. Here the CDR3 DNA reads TGCGCCAGCAAACAGGGGACAGCGAACACTGAAGCTTTCTTT.

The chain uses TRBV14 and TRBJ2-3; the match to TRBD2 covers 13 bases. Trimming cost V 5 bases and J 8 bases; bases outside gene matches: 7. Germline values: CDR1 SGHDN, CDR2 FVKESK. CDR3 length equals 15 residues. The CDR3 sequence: CASSGTSGTRGTQYF. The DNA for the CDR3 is TGTGCCAGCAGCGGGACTAGCGGGACTAGGGGTACGCAGTATTTT.

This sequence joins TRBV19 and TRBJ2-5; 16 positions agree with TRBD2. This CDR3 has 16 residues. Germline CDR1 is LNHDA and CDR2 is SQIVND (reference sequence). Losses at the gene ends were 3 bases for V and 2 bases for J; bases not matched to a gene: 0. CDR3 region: CASSMGLAGGQETQYF. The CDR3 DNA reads TGTGCCAGTAGTATGGGACTAGCGGGGGGGCAAGAGACCCAGTACTTC.

The CDR3 is CASSQVTVGTGAYEQYF. CDR3 in DNA: TGCGCCAGCAGCCAAGTGACCGTAGGGACGGGAGCCTACGAGCAGTACTTC. The chain combines TRBV4-1 with TRBJ2-7; weak D call: TRBD2 (6 bases). The germline V gene has CDR1 MGHRA and CDR2 YSYEKL. The CDR3 length is 17 residues. V was trimmed by 1 base and J by 2 bases, leaving 18 bases between them.

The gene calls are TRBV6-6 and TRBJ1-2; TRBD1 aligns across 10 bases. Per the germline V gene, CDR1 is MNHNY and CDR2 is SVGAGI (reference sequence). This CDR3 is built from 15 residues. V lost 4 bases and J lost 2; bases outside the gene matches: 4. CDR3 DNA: TGTGCCAGCAGTTCCGGGACAGGGGCCAACTATGGCTACACCTTC. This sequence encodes CASSSGTGANYGYTF.

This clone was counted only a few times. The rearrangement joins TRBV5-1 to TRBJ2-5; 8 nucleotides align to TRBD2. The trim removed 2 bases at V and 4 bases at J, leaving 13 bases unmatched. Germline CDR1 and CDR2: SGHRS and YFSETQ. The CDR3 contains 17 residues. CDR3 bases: TGCGCCAGCAGCTTTTCCGGGAGCGGGGGTACGTCAGAGACCCAGTACTTC. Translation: CASSFSGSGGTSETQYF.

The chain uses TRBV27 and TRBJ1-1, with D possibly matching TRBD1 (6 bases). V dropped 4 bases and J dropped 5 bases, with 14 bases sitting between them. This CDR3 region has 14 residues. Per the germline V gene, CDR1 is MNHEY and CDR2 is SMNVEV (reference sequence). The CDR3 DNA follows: TGTGCCAGCAGTTCCTCGGGGGGGCGGACTGAAGCTTTCTTT. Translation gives CASSSSGGRTEAFF.

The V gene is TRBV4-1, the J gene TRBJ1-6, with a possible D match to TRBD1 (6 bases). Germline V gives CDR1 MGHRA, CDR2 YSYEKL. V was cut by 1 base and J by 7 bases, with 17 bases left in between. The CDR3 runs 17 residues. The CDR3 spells CASSQGGGVTGNSPLHF. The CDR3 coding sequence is TGCGCCAGCAGCCAAGGGGGGGGCGTTACTGGGAATTCACCCCTCCACTTT.

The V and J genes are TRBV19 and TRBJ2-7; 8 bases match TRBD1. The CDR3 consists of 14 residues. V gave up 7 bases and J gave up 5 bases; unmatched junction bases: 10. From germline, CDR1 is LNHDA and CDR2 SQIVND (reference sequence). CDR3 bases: TGTGCCAGTATGGGACAGGACGGTTACCACGAGCAGTACTTC. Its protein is CASMGQDGYHEQYF.

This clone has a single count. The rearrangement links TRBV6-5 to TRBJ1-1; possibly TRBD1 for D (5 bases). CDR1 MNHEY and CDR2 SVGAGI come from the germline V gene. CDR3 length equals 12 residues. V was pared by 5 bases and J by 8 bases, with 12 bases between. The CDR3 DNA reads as TGTGCCAGCAGTCGGAAGGGGTCCGAAGCTTTCTTT. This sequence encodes CASSRKGSEAFF.

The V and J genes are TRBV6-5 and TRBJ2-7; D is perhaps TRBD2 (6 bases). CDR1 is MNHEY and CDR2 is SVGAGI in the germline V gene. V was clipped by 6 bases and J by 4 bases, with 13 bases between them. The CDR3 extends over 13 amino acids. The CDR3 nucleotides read TGTGCCAGCAGGGGCCCAGGGAGGTACGAGCAGTACTTC. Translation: CASRGPGRYEQYF.

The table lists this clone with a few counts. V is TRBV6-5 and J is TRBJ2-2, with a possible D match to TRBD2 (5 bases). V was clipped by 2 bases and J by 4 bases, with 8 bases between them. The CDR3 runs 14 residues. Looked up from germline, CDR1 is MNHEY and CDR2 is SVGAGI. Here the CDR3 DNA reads TGTGCCAGCAGTTACGGGAGTCGCACCGGGGAGCTGTTTTTT. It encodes CASSYGSRTGELFF.

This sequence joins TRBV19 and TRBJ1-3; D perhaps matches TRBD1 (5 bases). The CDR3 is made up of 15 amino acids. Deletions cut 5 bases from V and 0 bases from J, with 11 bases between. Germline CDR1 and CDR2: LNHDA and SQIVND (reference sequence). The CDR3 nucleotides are TGTGCCAGTAGTCGAGGACACTCCTCTGGAAACACCATATATTTT. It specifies CASSRGHSSGNTIYF.

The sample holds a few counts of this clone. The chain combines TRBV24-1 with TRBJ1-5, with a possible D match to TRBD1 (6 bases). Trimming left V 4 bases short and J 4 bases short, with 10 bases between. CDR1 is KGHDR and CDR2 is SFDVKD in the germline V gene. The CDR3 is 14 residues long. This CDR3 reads CATSDTGWNQPQHF. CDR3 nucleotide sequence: TGTGCCACCAGTGACACAGGGTGGAATCAGCCCCAGCATTTT.

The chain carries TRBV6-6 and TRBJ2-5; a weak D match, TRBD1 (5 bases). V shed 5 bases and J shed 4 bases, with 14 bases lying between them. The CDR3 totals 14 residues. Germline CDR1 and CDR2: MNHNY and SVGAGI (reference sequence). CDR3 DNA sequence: TGTGCCAGCAGTGGCAGGGAAAAGGGAGAGACCCAGTACTTC. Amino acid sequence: CASSGREKGETQYF.

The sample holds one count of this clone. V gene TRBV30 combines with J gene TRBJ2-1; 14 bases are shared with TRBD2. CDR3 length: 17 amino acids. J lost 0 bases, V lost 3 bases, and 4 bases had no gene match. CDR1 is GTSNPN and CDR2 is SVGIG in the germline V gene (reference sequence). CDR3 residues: CAWRKGTSGSSYNEQFF. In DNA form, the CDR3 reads TGTGCCTGGAGGAAAGGGACTAGCGGGAGCTCCTACAATGAGCAGTTCTTC.

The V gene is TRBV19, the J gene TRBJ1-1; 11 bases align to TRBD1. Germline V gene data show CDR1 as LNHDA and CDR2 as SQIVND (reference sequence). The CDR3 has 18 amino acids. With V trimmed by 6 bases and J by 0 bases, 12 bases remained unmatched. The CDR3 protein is CASSRDRGGRGMNTEAFF. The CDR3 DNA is TGTGCCAGTAGCCGGGACAGGGGGGGACGAGGGATGAACACTGAAGCTTTCTTT.

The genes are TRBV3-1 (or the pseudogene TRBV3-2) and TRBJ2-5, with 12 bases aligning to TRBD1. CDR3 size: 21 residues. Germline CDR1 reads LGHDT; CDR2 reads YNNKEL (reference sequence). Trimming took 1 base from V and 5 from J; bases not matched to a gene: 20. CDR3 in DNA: TGTGCCAGCAGCCAAGCCGGGACAGGGGGCCTACCGGAGGCACCAGAGGAGACCCAGTACTTC. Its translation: CASSQAGTGGLPEAPEETQYF.

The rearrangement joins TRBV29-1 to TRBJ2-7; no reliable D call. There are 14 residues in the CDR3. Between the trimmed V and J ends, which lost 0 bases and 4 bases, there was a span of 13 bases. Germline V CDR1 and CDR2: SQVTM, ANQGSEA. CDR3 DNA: TGCAGCGTTGAAGAGGCGGCGTCCGGATACGAGCAGTACTTC. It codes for CSVEEAASGYEQYF.

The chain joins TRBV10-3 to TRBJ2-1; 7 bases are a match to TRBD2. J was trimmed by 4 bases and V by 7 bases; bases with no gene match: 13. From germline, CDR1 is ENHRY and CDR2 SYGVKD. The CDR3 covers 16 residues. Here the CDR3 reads CAINPSGPTTYNEQFF. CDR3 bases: TGTGCCATCAATCCTAGCGGACCGACGACTTACAATGAGCAGTTCTTC.

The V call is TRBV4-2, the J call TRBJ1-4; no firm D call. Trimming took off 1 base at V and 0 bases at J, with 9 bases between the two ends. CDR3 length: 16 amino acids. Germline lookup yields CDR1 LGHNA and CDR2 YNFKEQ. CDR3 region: CASSQGAEPTNEKLFF. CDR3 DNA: TGTGCCAGCAGCCAAGGTGCAGAACCAACTAATGAAAAACTGTTTTTT.

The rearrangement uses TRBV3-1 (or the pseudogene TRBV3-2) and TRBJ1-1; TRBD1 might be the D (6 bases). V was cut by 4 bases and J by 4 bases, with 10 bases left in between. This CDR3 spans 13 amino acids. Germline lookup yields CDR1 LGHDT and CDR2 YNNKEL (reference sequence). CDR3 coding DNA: TGTGCCAGCAGCCCCCGAGGGGGCACTGAAGCTTTCTTT. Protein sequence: CASSPRGGTEAFF.

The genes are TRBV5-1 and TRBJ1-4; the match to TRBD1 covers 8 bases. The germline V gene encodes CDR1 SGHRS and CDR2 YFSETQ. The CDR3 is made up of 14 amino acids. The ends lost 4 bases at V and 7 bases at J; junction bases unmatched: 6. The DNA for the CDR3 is TGCGCCAGCAGCCCGGCGGGGACAGGTGAAAAACTGTTTTTT. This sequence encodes CASSPAGTGEKLFF.

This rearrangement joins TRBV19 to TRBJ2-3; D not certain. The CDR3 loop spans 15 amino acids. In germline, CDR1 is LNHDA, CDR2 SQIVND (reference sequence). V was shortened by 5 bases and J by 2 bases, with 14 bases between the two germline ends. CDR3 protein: CASSLTPLITDTQYF. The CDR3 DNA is TGTGCCAGTAGTTTGACTCCGTTAATCACAGATACGCAGTATTTT.

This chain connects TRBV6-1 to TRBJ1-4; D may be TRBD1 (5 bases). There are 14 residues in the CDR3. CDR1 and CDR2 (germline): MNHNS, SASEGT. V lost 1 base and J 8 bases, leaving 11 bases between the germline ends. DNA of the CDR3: TGTGCCAGCAGTGAAGGGGGCTCGGGCGAAAAACTGTTTTTT. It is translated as CASSEGGSGEKLFF.

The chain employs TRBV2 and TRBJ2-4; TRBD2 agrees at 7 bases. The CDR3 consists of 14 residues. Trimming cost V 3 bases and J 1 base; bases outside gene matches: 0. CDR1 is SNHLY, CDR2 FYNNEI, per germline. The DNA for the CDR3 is TGTGCCAGCAGTGAGGGGGGGGCCAAAAACATTCAGTACTTC. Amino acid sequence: CASSEGGAKNIQYF.